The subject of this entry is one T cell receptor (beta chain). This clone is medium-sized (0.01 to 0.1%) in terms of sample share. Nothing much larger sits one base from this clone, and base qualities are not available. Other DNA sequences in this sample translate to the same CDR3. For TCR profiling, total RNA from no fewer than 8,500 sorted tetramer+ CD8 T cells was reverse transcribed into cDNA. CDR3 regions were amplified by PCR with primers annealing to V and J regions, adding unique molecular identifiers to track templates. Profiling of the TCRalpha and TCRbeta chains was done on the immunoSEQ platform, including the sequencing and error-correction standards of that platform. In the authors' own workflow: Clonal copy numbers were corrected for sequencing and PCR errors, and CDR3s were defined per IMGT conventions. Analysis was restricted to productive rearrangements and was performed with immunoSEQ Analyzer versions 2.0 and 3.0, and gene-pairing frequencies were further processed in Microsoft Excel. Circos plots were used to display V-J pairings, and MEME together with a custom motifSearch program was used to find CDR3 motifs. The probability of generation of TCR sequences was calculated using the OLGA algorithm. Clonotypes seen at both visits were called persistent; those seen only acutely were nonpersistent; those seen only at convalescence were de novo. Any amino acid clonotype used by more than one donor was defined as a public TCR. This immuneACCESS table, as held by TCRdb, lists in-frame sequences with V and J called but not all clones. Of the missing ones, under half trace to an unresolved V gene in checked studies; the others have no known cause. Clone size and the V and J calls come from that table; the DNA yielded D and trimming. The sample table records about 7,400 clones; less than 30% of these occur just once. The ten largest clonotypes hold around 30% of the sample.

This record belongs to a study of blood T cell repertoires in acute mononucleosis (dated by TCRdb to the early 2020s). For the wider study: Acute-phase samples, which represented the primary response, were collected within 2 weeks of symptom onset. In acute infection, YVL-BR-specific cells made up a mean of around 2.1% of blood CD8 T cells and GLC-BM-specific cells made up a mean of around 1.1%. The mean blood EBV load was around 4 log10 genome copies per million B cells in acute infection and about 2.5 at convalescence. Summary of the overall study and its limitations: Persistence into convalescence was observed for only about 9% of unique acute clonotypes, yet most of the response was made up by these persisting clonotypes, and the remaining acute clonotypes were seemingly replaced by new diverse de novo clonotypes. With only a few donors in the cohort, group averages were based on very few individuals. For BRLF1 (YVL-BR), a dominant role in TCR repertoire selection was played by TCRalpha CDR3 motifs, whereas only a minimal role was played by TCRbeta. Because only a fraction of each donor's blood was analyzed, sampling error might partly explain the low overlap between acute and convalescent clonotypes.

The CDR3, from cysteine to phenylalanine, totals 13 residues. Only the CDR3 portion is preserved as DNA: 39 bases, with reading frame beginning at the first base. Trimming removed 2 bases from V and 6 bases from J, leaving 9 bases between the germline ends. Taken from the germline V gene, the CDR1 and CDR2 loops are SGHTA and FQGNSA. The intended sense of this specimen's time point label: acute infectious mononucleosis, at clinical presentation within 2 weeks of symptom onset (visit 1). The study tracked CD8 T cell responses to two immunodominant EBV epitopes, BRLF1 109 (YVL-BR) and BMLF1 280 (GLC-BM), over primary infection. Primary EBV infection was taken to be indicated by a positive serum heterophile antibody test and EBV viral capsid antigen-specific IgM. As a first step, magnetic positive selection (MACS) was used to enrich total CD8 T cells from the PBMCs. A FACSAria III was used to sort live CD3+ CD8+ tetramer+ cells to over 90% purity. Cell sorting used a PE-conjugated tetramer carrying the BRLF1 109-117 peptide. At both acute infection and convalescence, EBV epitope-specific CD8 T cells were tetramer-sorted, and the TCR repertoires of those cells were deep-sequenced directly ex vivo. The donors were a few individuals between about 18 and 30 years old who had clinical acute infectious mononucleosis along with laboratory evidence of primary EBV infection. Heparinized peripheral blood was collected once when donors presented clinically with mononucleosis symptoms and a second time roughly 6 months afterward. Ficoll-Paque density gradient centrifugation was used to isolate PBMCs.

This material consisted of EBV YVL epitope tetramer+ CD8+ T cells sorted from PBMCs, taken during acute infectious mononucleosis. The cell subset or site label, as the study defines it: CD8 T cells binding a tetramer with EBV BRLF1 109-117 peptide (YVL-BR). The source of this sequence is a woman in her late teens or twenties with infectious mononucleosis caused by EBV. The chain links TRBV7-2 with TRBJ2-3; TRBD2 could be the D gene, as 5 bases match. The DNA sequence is TGTGCCAGCAGCTTACTAGCTGGGGATACGCAGTATTTT. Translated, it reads CASSLLAGDTQYF.